This T cell receptor (beta chain) was sequenced in a study of T cell repertoires in cytomegalovirus infection. Via MiXCR, TCRdb re-called the reads, giving one row per CDR3 protein. The data hold 630,000 or so distinct CDR3 sequences, with around 24% observed a single time. CDR1 SGHVS and CDR2 FNYEAQ come from the germline V gene. The V end was cut by 0 bases, the J end by 0 bases, with 8 bases between. The CDR3 extends over 16 amino acids. Many counts were recorded for this clonotype. The sequencing sample was made of CD8+ T cells from PBMCs. This chain connects TRBV7-6 to TRBJ2-2; D remains unclear. The source is a human donor in good health (CMV status not recorded). Some clones in this sample may be carry-over from other donors' samples. CDR3 loop: CASSLARSANTGELFF. In DNA, the CDR3 is TGTGCCAGCAGCTTAGCGAGGAGTGCGAACACCGGGGAGCTGTTTTTT.